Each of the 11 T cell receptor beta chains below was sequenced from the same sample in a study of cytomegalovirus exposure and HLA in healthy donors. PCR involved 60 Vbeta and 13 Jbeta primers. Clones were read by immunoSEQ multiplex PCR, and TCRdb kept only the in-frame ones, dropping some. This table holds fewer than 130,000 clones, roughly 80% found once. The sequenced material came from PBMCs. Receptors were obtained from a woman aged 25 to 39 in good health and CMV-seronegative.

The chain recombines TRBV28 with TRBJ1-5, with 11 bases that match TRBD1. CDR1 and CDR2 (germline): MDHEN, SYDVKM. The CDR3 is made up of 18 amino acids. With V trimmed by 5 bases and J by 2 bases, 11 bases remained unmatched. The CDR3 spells CASSPGTGGLIGNQPQHF. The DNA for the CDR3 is TGTGCCAGCAGTCCCGGGACAGGGGGACTTATTGGCAATCAGCCCCAGCATTTT.

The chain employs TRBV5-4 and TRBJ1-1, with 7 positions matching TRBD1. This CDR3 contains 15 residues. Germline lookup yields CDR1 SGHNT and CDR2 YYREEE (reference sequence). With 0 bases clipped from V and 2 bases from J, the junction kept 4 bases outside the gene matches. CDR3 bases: TGTGCCAGCAGCTTGGCAGGGGGTCTAAACACTGAAGCTTTCTTT. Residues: CASSLAGGLNTEAFF.

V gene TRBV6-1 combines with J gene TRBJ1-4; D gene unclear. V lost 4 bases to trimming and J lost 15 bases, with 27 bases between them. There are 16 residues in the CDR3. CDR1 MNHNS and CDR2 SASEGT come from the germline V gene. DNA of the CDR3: TGTGCCAGCAGTGGACTTAACTCTAGGGCCGTCGGGGAGGTGTTTTTT. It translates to CASSGLNSRAVGEVFF.

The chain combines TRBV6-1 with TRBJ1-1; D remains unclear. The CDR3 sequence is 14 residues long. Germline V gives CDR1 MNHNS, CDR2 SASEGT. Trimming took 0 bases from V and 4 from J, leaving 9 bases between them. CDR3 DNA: TGTGCCAGCAGTGAAGCGGGCGGAGGCACTGAAGCTTTCTTT. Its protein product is CASSEAGGGTEAFF.

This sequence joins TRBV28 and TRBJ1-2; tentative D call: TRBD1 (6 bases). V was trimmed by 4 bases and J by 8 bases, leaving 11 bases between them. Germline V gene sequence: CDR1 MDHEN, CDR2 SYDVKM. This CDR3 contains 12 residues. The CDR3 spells CASSSQGYGYTF. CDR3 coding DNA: TGTGCCAGCAGTTCCCAGGGGTACGGCTACACCTTC.

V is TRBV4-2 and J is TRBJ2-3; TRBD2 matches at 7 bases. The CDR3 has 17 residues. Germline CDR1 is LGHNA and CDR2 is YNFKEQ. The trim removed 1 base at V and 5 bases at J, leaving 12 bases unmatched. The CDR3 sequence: CASSQVERGQVGDTQYF. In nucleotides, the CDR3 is TGTGCCAGCAGCCAAGTAGAGCGGGGCCAAGTAGGAGATACGCAGTATTTT.

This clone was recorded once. The CDR3: CAWNGGRPDTQYF. CDR3 bases: TGTGCCTGGAACGGCGGGAGGCCAGATACGCAGTATTTT. The chain combines TRBV30 with TRBJ2-3, with 8 bases identical to TRBD2. Germline CDR1 is GTSNPN and CDR2 is SVGIG (reference sequence). This CDR3 is 13 amino acids long. V gave up 4 bases and J gave up 4 bases; unmatched junction bases: 4.

DNA for the CDR3: TGTGCCAGCAGCTTACTGGGAGGCATGAACACTGAAGCTTTCTTT. This sequence encodes CASSLLGGMNTEAFF. The rearrangement links TRBV7-2 to TRBJ1-1; D not certain. Looked up from germline, CDR1 is SGHTA and CDR2 is FQGNSA. The CDR3 spans 15 residues. The V gene lost 2 bases and the J gene lost 0 bases, with 10 bases spanning the gap.

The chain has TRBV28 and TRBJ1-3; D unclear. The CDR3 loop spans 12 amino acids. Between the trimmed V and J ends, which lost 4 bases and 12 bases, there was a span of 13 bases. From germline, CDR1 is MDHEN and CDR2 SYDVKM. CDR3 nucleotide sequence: TGTGCCAGCAGTTGCCTACGTAGTGACATATATTTT. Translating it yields CASSCLRSDIYF.

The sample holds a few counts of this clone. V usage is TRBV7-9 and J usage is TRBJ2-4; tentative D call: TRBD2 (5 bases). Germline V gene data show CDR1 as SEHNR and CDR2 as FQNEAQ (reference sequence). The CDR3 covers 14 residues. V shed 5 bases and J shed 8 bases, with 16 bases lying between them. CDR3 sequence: CASSHTRPGDIQYF. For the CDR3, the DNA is TGTGCCAGCAGCCACACACGCCCCGGGGACATTCAGTACTTC.

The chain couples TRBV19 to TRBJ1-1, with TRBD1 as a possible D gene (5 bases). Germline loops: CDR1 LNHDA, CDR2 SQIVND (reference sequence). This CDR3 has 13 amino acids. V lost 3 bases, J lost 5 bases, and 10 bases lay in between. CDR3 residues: CASSMGGGTEAFF. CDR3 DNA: TGTGCCAGTAGTATGGGGGGTGGGACTGAAGCTTTCTTT. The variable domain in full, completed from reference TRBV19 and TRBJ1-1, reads DGGITQSPKYLFRKEGQNVTLSCEQNLNHDAMYWYRQDPGQGLRLIYYSQIVNDFQKGDIAEGYSVSREKKESFPLTVTSAQKNPTAFYLCASSMGGGTEAFFGQGTRLTVV.